This TCR beta chain comes out of a study of cytomegalovirus exposure and HLA in healthy donors. Study-wide findings and caveats: As a later analysis revealed, most CMV-associated TCR beta chains appeared HLA-restricted. A cluster of highly shared sequence variants was likely a sequencing artifact. V- and J-gene trimming of TCR beta was linked (in a later analysis) to a missense DCLRE1C variant. Later work found that TCR association rates differed between HLA loci; DRB1 had the most and HLA-C the fewest.

In the PCR, 60 Vbeta and 13 Jbeta primers were used. Assay: immunoSEQ multiplex PCR; the TCRdb copy retains only in-frame clones and omits some. The data show 100,000 to 150,000 clones, roughly 75% seen once. With respect to this clone: As yet, its antigen is unknown.

J lost 6 bases, V lost 8 bases, and 12 bases had no gene match. The germline gives CDR1 GTSNPN, CDR2 SVGIG (reference sequence). The CDR3 is made up of 13 amino acids. The clonotype comes from a woman aged 50 to 65 in good health and CMV-seronegative. Sequencing input: PBMCs. The genes are TRBV30 and TRBJ1-1; TRBD1 matches 7 bases. CDR3 amino acids: CAIKGGAFSEAFF. The CDR3 DNA sequence: TGTGCCATAAAAGGGGGCGCTTTTTCTGAAGCTTTCTTT.